The 8 T cell receptor beta chains reported below all come from one sample, sequenced in a study of cytomegalovirus exposure and HLA in healthy donors. Produced via immunoSEQ multiplex PCR; TCRdb's table is partial and in-frame only. This table has 130,000 or so clones, roughly 90% appearing once. Sequenced input: PBMCs. These receptors came from a woman younger than 30 in good health and CMV-seronegative.

The rearrangement uses TRBV6-6 and TRBJ2-2; TRBD1 aligns across 8 bases. CDR1 is MNHNY and CDR2 is SVGAGI in the germline V gene (reference sequence). V dropped 6 bases and J dropped 5; count of bases not matched to a gene: 11. The CDR3 covers 16 residues. CDR3 nucleotide sequence: TGTGCCAGCAGAACTGGGACAGGAGGGAAGACCGGGGAGCTGTTTTTT. The encoded protein is CASRTGTGGKTGELFF.

This clone was detected only once. The J gene is TRBJ2-1, the V gene TRBV29-1; D possibly corresponds to TRBD1 (8 bases). Germline loops: CDR1 SQVTM, CDR2 ANQGSEA. Trimming removed 2 bases at V and 6 bases at J, with 17 bases between. The length of the CDR3 is 15 residues. CDR3: CSVEIGQGGGNEQFF. CDR3 DNA: TGCAGCGTTGAAATAGGACAGGGAGGGGGCAATGAGCAGTTCTTC.

The chain combines TRBV18 with TRBJ2-1; D might be TRBD1 (5 bases). V was clipped by 0 bases and J by 5 bases, with 11 bases between them. Germline loops: CDR1 KGHSH, CDR2 LQKENI. This CDR3 spans 15 amino acids. CDR3 sequence reads: CASSPPSGPDNEQFF. CDR3 coding DNA: TGTGCCAGCTCACCACCGTCAGGGCCGGACAATGAGCAGTTCTTC.

The J gene is TRBJ1-2, the V gene TRBV12-5, with D unresolved. V was trimmed by 5 bases and J by 2 bases, leaving 12 bases between them. The germline gives CDR1 LGHNT, CDR2 FRNRAP. This CDR3 is built from 14 residues. The CDR3 is CASGVHRGNYGYTF. DNA of the CDR3: TGTGCTAGTGGTGTCCATCGGGGAAACTATGGCTACACCTTC.

The J gene is TRBJ2-7, the V gene TRBV6-1, with 7 positions matching TRBD1. Germline lookup yields CDR1 MNHNS and CDR2 SASEGT. The V gene end was trimmed by 10 bases and the J gene end by 3 bases; junction bases not matched to a gene: 15. The CDR3 has 15 amino acids. The CDR3: CATLGPRTGLYEQYF. DNA of the CDR3: TGTGCCACCTTAGGGCCCCGGACAGGACTCTACGAGCAGTACTTC.

The V call is TRBV19, the J call TRBJ2-7, with TRBD1 matching 8 bases. The CDR3 contains 14 residues. The junction had 4 bases not matched to a gene; V was cut back by 4 bases and J by 2 bases. CDR1 and CDR2 (germline): LNHDA, SQIVND (reference sequence). CDR3 sequence (DNA): TGTGCCAGTAGTAGACAGGGGCGGACCTACGAGCAGTACTTC. Its protein is CASSRQGRTYEQYF. Looking up the rest from reference TRBV19 and TRBJ2-7 gives the full variable domain: DGGITQSPKYLFRKEGQNVTLSCEQNLNHDAMYWYRQDPGQGLRLIYYSQIVNDFQKGDIAEGYSVSREKKESFPLTVTSAQKNPTAFYLCASSRQGRTYEQYFGPGTRLTVT.

The J gene is TRBJ1-2, the V gene TRBV30, with 7 bases lining up with TRBD1. From germline, CDR1 is GTSNPN and CDR2 SVGIG (reference sequence). The V gene end was trimmed by 3 bases and the J gene end by 4 bases; junction bases not matched to a gene: 5. CDR3 size: 13 residues. This CDR3 reads CAWSRQGGYGYTF. CDR3 coding DNA: TGTGCCTGGAGCCGACAGGGAGGCTATGGCTACACCTTC.

The genes are TRBV27 and TRBJ2-1, with D perhaps matching TRBD1 (6 bases). Trimming removed 3 bases at V and 2 bases at J, with 11 bases between. The germline gives CDR1 MNHEY, CDR2 SMNVEV (reference sequence). The length of the CDR3 is 15 residues. The CDR3 loop reads CASSFTGPPYNEQFF. The CDR3 nucleotides are TGTGCCAGCAGTTTTACAGGGCCCCCCTACAATGAGCAGTTCTTC.